This T cell receptor beta chain was documented in a study of spatial heterogeneity in lung cancer. At the level of the study: The study observed each unique TCR and UMI combination more than ten times on average in raw reads.

TCRdb ran MiXCR on the 5' RACE reads and lists one entry per CDR3 protein. The repertoire consists of 60,000 to 80,000 distinct CDR3 sequences, with 10% to 15% occurring once and the leading ten covering roughly 6.7%. Time point described: sample taken at primary tumor resection. Without sorting, whole RNA was sequenced from tumor, nontumor lung or frozen PBMC. Germline CDR1 MNHNS, CDR2 SASEGT. The CDR3 length is 11 residues. Trimming stripped 8 bases from V and 5 bases from J, with 8 bases between. This TCR came from a male donor with early-stage non-small cell lung cancer. The sequencing used PBMCs, collected at surgery. The chain uses TRBV6-1 and TRBJ2-3; the D is unclear. This chain's CDR3 is CASSRLDTQYF. For the CDR3, the DNA is TGTGCCAGCTCCCGCTTAGATACGCAGTATTTT.